This T cell receptor beta chain was captured by sequencing in a study of identical twins. The CDR3 is 16 residues long. The V end was cut by 2 bases, the J end by 9 bases, with 17 bases between. This clonotype came up many times. MiXCR, applied by TCRdb to the 5' RACE reads, yields one record per CDR3 protein. This table has about 690,000 distinct CDR3 sequences, less than 7% appearing once. The specimen sequenced was naive T cells sorted from blood. The chain combines TRBV12-3 or TRBV12-4 with TRBJ1-6; D is ambiguous. The clonotype comes from a man aged 18 to 35 in good health. The CDR3 region has the DNA TGTGCCAGCAGTTTATCAGGTGTTGGGCTGGTTTCACCCCTCCACTTT. It specifies CASSLSGVGLVSPLHF.